This T cell receptor beta chain was sequenced during a study of cytomegalovirus exposure and HLA in healthy donors. Trimming took 4 bases from V and 4 from J; bases not matched to a gene: 8. CDR1 is MNHEY, CDR2 SVGAGI, per germline. The CDR3 runs to 15 residues. Study results and limitations: Altogether, 150 to 200 TCR beta chains were recorded as cytomegalovirus-associated. Roughly uniform sequencing depth across donors was assumed, possibly incorrectly. It is likely that the observed cluster of highly shared sequence variants was a sequencing artifact. Later analysis identified about 17,000 TCR beta sequences associated with HLA alleles, using a false discovery rate threshold of 0.05.

Comments on this clone: Its antigen is currently unknown.

PCR used 60 Vbeta primers and 13 Jbeta primers. Clones were read by immunoSEQ multiplex PCR, and TCRdb kept only the in-frame ones, dropping some. The top ten clones hold roughly 8.6% of a sample with 120,000 or so clones, around 69% of them seen once. The sequencing sample was made of PBMCs. The V gene is TRBV6-5, the J gene TRBJ1-2, with TRBD1 identical over 8 bases. This receptor was obtained from a woman aged 40-49 years in good health and CMV-seropositive. CDR3 loop: CASSSFGQGGYGYTF. In DNA form, the CDR3 reads TGTGCCAGCAGTTCCTTTGGACAGGGCGGCTATGGCTACACCTTC.